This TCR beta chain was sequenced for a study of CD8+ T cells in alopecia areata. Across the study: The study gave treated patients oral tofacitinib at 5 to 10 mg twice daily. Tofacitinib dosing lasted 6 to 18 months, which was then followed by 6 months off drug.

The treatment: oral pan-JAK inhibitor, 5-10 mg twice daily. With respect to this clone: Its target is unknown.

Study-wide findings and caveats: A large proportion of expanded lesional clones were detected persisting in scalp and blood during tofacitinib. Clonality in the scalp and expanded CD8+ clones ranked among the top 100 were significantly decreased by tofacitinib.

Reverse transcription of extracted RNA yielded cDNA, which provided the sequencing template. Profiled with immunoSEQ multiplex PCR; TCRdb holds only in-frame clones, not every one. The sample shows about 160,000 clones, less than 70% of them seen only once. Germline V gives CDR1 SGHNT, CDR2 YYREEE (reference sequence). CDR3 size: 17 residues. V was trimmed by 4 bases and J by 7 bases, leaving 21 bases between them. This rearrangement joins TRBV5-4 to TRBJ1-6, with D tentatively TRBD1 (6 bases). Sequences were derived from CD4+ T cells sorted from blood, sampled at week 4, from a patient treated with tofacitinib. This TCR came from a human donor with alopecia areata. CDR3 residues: CASSSRQAEATNSPLHF. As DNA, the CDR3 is TGTGCCAGCAGCAGTCGACAGGCCGAAGCCACGAATTCACCCCTCCACTTT. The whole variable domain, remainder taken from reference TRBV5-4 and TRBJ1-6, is ETGVTQSPTHLIKTRGQQVTLRCSSQSGHNTVSWYQQALGQGPQFIFQYYREEENGRGNFPPRFSGLQFPNYSSELNVNALELDDSALYLCASSSRQAEATNSPLHFGNGTRLTVT.